This TCR beta chain derives from a study of OX40 agonist ivuxolimab in advanced cancers. Sequencing used immunoSEQ multiplex PCR; TCRdb keeps in-frame clones, though not all of them. The sample records tens of thousands of clones, approximately 92% being singletons. V shed 1 base and J 5 bases; nucleotides not matched to a gene: 1. There are 13 residues in the CDR3. Germline CDR1 is GTSNPN and CDR2 is SVGIG (reference sequence). V usage is TRBV30 and J usage is TRBJ2-5, with TRBD1 matching 10 bases. The clonotype comes from an adult with an advanced solid tumor such as melanoma, head and neck, liver or kidney cancer. The specimen comprised CD4+ or CD8+ T cells sorted from blood, sampled in a trial of the OX40 agonist ivuxolimab. CDR3 residues: CAWSGQGAETQYF. CDR3 coding DNA: TGTGCCTGGAGTGGACAGGGGGCCGAGACCCAGTACTTC.